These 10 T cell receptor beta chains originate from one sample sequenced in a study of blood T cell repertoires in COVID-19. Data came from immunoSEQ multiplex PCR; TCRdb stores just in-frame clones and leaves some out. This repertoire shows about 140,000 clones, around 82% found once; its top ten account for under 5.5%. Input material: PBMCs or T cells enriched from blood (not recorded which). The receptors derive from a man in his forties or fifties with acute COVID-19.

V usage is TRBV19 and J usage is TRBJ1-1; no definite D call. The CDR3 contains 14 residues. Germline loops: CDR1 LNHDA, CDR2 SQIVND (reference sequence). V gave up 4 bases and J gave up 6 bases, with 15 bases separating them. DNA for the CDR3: TGTGCCAGTAGTACCCCTGGTGTGGGCGCTGAAGCTTTCTTT. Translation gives CASSTPGVGAEAFF.

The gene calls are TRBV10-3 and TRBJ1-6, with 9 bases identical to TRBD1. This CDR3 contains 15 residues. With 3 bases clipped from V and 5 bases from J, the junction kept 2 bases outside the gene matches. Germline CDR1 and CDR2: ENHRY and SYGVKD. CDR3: CAISERTGDNSPLHF. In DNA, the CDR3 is TGTGCCATCAGTGAACGGACAGGGGATAATTCACCCCTCCACTTT.

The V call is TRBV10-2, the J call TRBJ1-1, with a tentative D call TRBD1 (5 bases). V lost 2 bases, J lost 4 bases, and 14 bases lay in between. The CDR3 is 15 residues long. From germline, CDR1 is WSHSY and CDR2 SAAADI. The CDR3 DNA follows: TGCGCCAGCAGTGAGACAGGCGACTGGGGCACTGAAGCTTTCTTT. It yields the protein CASSETGDWGTEAFF.

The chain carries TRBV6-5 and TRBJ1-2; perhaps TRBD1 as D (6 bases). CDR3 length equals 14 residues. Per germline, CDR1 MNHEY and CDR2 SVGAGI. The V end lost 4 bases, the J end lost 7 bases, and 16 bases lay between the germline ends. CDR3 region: CASSLQGTLSGYTF. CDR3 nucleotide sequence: TGTGCCAGCAGTTTACAGGGTACACTTTCTGGCTACACCTTC.

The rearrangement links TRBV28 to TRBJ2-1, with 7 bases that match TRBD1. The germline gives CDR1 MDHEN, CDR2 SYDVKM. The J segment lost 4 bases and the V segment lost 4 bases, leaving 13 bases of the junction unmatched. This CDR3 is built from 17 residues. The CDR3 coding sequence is TGTGCCAGCAGTTCGAAACGGACAGGCTCCCTGTACAATGAGCAGTTCTTC. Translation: CASSSKRTGSLYNEQFF.

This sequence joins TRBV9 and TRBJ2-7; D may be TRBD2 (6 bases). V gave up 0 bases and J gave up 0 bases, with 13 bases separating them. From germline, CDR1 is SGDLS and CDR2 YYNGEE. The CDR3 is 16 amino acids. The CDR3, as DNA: TGTGCCAGCAGCGTAGGTCTGATGGACTACTCCTACGAGCAGTACTTC. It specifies CASSVGLMDYSYEQYF.

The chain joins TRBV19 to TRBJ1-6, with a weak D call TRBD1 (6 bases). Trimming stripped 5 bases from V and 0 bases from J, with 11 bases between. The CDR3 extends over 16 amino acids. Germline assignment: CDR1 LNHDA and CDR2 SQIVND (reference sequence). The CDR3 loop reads CASSLQGRSYNSPLHF. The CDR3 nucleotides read TGTGCCAGTAGTCTACAGGGCCGCTCCTATAATTCACCCCTCCACTTT.

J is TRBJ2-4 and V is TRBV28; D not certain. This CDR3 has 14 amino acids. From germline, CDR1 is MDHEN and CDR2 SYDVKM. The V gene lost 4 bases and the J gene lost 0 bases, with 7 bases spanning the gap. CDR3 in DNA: TGTGCCAGCAGTTCCAGTTTAGCCAAAAACATTCAGTACTTC. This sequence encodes CASSSSLAKNIQYF.

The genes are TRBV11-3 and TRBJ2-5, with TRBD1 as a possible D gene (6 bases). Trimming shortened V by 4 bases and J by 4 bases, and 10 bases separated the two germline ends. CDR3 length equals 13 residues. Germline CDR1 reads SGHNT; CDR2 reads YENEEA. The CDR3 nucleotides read TGTGCCAGCAGCTCCACAGGGTCAGAGACCCAGTACTTC. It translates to CASSSTGSETQYF.

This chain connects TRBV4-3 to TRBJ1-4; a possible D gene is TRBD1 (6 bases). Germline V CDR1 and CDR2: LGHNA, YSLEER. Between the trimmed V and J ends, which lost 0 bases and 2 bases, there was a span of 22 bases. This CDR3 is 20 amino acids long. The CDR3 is CASSQDLSQGIGRTNEKLFF. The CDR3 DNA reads TGCGCCAGCAGCCAAGATCTTAGTCAGGGGATCGGGCGGACTAATGAAAAACTGTTTTTT.